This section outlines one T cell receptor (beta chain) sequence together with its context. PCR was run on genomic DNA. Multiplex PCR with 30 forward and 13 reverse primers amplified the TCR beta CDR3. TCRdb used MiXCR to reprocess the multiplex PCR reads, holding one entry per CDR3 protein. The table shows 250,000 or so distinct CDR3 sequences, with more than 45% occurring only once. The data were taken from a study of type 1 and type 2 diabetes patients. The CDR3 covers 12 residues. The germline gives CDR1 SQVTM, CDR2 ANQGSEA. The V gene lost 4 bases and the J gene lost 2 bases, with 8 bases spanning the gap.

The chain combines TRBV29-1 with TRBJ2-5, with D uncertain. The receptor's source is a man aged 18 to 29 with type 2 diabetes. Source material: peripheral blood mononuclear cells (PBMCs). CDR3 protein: CSVGRSQETQYF. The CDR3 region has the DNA TGCAGCGTTGGACGGTCTCAAGAGACCCAGTACTTC.